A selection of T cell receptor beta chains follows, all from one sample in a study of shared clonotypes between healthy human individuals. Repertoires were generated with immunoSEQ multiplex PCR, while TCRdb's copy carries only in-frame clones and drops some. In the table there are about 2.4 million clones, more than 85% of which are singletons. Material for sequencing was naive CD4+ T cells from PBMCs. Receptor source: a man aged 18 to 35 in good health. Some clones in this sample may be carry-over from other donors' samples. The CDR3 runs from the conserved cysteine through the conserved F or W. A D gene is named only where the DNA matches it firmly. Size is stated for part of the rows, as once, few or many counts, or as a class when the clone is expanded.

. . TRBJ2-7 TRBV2 TGTGCCAGCGGGACGCCGGGCTACGAGCAGTACTTC CASGTPGYEQYF
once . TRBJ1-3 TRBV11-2 TGTGCCAGCAGTCAGCTAGGGGTCTCTGGAAACACCATATATTTT CASSQLGVSGNTIYF
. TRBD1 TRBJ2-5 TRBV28 TGTGCCAGCAGTTTATACATCTCCGGCAGGGGGATCTTCCAAGAGACCCAGTACTTC CASSLYISGRGIFQETQYF
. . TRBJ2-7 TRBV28 TGTGCCAGCAGTTCCACCGCCGACAGGTCCGAGCAGTACTTC CASSSTADRSEQYF
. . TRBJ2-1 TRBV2 TGTGCCAGCAGGGAGACTAGGTCTACCTACAATGAGCAGTTCTTC CASRETRSTYNEQFF
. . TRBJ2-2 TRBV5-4 TGTGCCAGCAGCTTAGATACACAAACGAACACCGGGGAGCTGTTTTTT CASSLDTQTNTGELFF
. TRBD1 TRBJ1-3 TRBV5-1 TGCGCCAGCAGCCGAGACAGGGTAACTGGAAACACCATATATTTT CASSRDRVTGNTIYF
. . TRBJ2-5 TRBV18 TGTGCCAGCTCACCACCGGTAAAGCGCCAAGAGACCCAGTACTTC CASSPPVKRQETQYF
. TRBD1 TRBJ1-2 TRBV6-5 TGTGCCAGCAGTTCCGCGGGACAGGCTAACTATGGCTACACCTTC CASSSAGQANYGYTF
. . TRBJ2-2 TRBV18 TGTGCCAGCTCACCACTTGTCGCGGGGAACGGGGAGCTGTTTTTT CASSPLVAGNGELFF
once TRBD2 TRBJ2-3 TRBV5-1 TGCGCCAGCAGCGTCCCCACGGGAGGGCCGACAGATACGCAGTATTTT CASSVPTGGPTDTQYF
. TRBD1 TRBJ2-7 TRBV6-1 TGTGCCAGCAGTCCAGGGACAGGGAGGGCCTACGAGCAGTACTTC CASSPGTGRAYEQYF
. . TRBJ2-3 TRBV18 TGTGCCAGCTCACCCTATCGGGACGGCACAGATACGCAGTATTTT CASSPYRDGTDTQYF
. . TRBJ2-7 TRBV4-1 TGCGCCAGCAGCCAACAATTCGGGACAAGATCCTACGAGCAGTACTTC CASSQQFGTRSYEQYF